Below are 7 T cell receptor beta chains sequenced from a single sample in a study of breast tumors, draining lymph nodes, adjacent tissues. TCRdb independently ran MiXCR on the multiplex PCR reads; one entry per CDR3 protein. The top ten hold 2.2% of the sample, which has fewer than 150,000 distinct CDR3 sequences, over 20% seen once. Samples came from axillary lymph nodes draining the breast cancer. Sequenced input: axillary lymph node tissue. The receptors were sampled from a female donor with breast cancer. Some clones in this sample may be carry-over from other donors' samples.

This clonotype showed up many times. The chain joins TRBV2 to TRBJ2-7; 9 bases are a match to TRBD2. V lost 6 bases to trimming and J lost 4 bases; unmatched junction nucleotides: 7. CDR1 is SNHLY and CDR2 is FYNNEI in the germline V gene. The CDR3 contains 14 residues. In DNA form, the CDR3 reads TGTGCCAGCAGGCCTCGACTAGCGGAATACGAGCAGTACTTC. It encodes CASRPRLAEYEQYF.

As regards this clonotype: A read error is possible here, since a much larger clone lies one base away. This chain uses TRBV7-9 with TRBJ2-5; TRBD1 aligns across 8 bases. The CDR3 length is 15 residues. Germline CDR1 SEHNR, CDR2 FQNEAQ (reference sequence). V gave up 6 bases and J gave up 4 bases; unmatched junction bases: 10. The CDR3 here is CASSFLVRGPETQYF. CDR3 DNA: TGTGCCAGCAGTTTCCTAGTCAGGGGGCCAGAGACCCAGTACTTC.

This clonotype has at least ten counts. The rearrangement links TRBV5-4 to TRBJ1-6, with 9 bases aligning to TRBD1. Germline CDR1 is SGHNT and CDR2 is YYREEE (reference sequence). After removal of 0 bases from V and 9 bases from J, the junction contained 4 bases not matched to a gene. CDR3 length: 15 residues. The CDR3 nucleotides are TGTGCCAGCAGCTTGGAGACAGGGGGGGGTTCACCCCTCCACTTT. This translates into CASSLETGGGSPLHF.

This clonotype has a count of ten or more. The chain carries TRBV2 and TRBJ2-7, with TRBD2 matching over 7 bases. The CDR3 runs to 13 residues. Germline V gene sequence: CDR1 SNHLY, CDR2 FYNNEI. V dropped 4 bases and J dropped 3; count of bases not matched to a gene: 3. CDR3: CASSGGTNYEQYF. The CDR3 coding sequence is TGTGCCAGCAGTGGTGGGACTAACTACGAGCAGTACTTC.

This clonotype was counted many times. The rearrangement uses TRBV20-1 and TRBJ2-1, with D hard to call. Trimming cost V 3 bases and J 0 bases, with 15 bases left between them. The CDR3 totals 16 residues. In germline, CDR1 is DFQATT, CDR2 SNEGSKA (reference sequence). The CDR3 DNA sequence: TGCAGTGCTAGTTCGTTCGCAGCTAGCTCCTACAATGAGCAGTTCTTC. Its protein is CSASSFAASSYNEQFF.

This clonotype was seen repeatedly, ten times or more. The V gene is TRBV5-1, the J gene TRBJ1-2; D is perhaps TRBD1 (5 bases). This CDR3 is built from 16 residues. V was cut by 1 base and J by 1 base, with 14 bases left in between. Germline assignment: CDR1 SGHRS and CDR2 YFSETQ. The CDR3 coding sequence is TGCGCCAGCAGCTTGAACCCGGGACGGAATAACTATGGCTACACCTTC. Protein product: CASSLNPGRNNYGYTF.

A remark on this clonotype: A much larger clonotype is one base distant, so this may be a read error. J is TRBJ2-1 and V is TRBV15; D tentatively fits TRBD1 or TRBD2 (5 bases each). Germline V CDR1 and CDR2: LNHNV, YYDKDF (reference sequence). The CDR3 sequence is 11 residues long. Trimming removed 9 bases at V and 11 bases at J, with 14 bases between. CDR3 in amino acids: CATRDHGQQFF. CDR3 DNA: TGTGCCACAAGGGACCACGGGCAGCAGTTCTTC.